The clone carrying this T cell receptor beta chain was recorded many times. Its cognate antigen is unknown. Time point meaning: newly diagnosed GD, antithyroid drugs for less than 3 months. PBMC RNA served as the TCR library source. Germline CDR1 and CDR2: SSHAT and FNYEAQ (reference sequence). This CDR3 has 13 amino acids. Trimming shortened V by 5 bases and J by 6 bases, and 10 bases separated the two germline ends. Building the TCR beta libraries relied on iRepertoire HTBI primers, and CDR3 regions underwent Arm-PCR. Via MiXCR, TCRdb re-called the multiplex PCR reads, giving one row per CDR3 protein. The sample lists 350,000 to 450,000 distinct CDR3 sequences, about 15% seen once, with around 15% in the top ten. The data stem from a study of regulatory T cells in long-lasting Graves disease. Whole-study results and caveats: Repertoires from persistent disease leaned toward TRBV28, TRBJ1-2 and TRBJ2-5. Researchers examined only peripheral blood and not thyroid tissue.

These data are also associated with another study on T cells in Graves' hyperthyroidism and ophthalmopathy.

The sequences come from peripheral blood mononuclear cells (PBMCs), collected at new diagnosis, from a patient treated with antithyroid drugs. The TCR comes from a woman aged 25-40 years with Graves disease. The chain combines TRBV7-7 with TRBJ2-2, with TRBD1 as a possible D gene (6 bases). This CDR3 is CASSPTGPGELFF. The CDR3 DNA reads as TGTGCCAGCAGCCCCACAGGGCCCGGGGAGCTGTTTTTT. The full variable domain, in which reference TRBV7-7 and TRBJ2-2 provide the parts outside the CDR3, is GAGVSQSPRYKVTKRGQDVTLRCDPISSHATLYWYQQALGQGPEFLTYFNYEAQPDKSGLPSDRFSAERPEGSISTLTIQRTEQRDSAMYRCASSPTGPGELFFGEGSRLTVL.